This T cell receptor beta chain stems from a study of OX40 agonist ivuxolimab in advanced cancers. The wider study: It was ivuxolimab, an agonistic anti-OX40 (CD134) antibody, that patients were treated with. Previous treatment with anti-PD-1, anti-PD-L1 or anti-CTLA-4 therapy was allowed; over 35% had received some.

Whole-study results and caveats: The specificity for antigen of the expanded peripheral T cells was not determined. Partial responders at 0.1-3.0 mg/kg had among the lowest clonal expansion.

Method: immunoSEQ multiplex PCR; TCRdb's copy keeps in-frame clones and lacks some. The data contain approximately 78,000 clones, more than 70% of them singletons. About this clone: No antigen is known for it.

This CDR3 contains 13 residues. Per germline, CDR1 LNHDA and CDR2 SQIVND (reference sequence). The V end lost 6 bases, the J end lost 5 bases, and 13 bases lay between the germline ends. The clonotype comes from an adult with an advanced solid tumor such as melanoma, head and neck, liver or kidney cancer. The chain has TRBV19 and TRBJ1-1; a weak D match, TRBD1 (5 bases). The material was CD4+ or CD8+ T cells sorted from blood, obtained in a trial of the OX40 agonist ivuxolimab. CDR3 amino acids: CASSQGYRTEAFF. The CDR3 DNA reads TGTGCCAGTAGCCAGGGCTATCGGACTGAAGCTTTCTTT.